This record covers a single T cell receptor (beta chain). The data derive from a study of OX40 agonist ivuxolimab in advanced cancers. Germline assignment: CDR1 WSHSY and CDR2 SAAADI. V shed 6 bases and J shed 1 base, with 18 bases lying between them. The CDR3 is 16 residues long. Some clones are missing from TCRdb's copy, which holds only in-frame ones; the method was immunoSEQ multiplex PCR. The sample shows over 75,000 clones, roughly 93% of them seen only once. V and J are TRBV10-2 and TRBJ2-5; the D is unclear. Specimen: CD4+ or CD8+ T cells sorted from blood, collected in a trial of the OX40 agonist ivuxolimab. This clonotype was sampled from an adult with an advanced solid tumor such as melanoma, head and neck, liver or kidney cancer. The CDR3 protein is CASSPASVRAQETQYF. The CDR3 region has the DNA TGCGCCAGCAGCCCCGCGAGTGTAAGGGCCCAAGAGACCCAGTACTTC.